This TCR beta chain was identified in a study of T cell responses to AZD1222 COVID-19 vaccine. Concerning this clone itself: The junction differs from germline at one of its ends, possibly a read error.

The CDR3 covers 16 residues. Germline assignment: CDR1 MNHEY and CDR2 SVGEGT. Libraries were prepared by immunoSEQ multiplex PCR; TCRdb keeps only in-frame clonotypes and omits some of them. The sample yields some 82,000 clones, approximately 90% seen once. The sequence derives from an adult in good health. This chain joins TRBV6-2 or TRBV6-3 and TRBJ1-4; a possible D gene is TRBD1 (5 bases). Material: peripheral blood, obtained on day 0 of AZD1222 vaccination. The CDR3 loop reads CASSYPTASFNEELFF. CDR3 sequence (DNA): TGTGCCAGCAGTTACCCGACAGCCTCCTTTAATGAAGAACTGTTTTTT.